This T cell receptor (beta chain) emerged from a study of post-analysis software for immune sequencing data. A few counts support this clonotype. The target antigen is unknown. Study results and caveats: Five or six TRBV segments were significantly more frequent in patients than in controls. TRBV5-6, TRBV5-1 and TRBV20-1 were among these segments.

Prepared TCR beta cDNA libraries contained unique molecular identifiers. Each CDR3 protein is one row after TCRdb ran MiXCR on the PCR reads. Of more than 500,000 distinct CDR3 sequences in the sample, less than 40% are singletons; the top ten hold approximately 5.4%. CDR1 SGHRS and CDR2 YFSETQ come from the germline V gene. Trimming took 2 bases from V and 10 from J, leaving 9 bases between them. The CDR3 spans 12 residues. The clonotype was recovered from a girl aged 2 to 17 with multiple sclerosis. Source material: blood. The V call is TRBV5-1, the J call TRBJ1-4; D is unclear. CDR3 residues: CASSLEASKLFF. CDR3 DNA sequence: TGCGCCAGCAGCTTAGAAGCCTCAAAACTGTTTTTT.